The 18 T cell receptor beta chains listed next were all sequenced from one sample in a study of T cell responses to AZD1222 COVID-19 vaccine. Profiling relied on immunoSEQ multiplex PCR, and the TCRdb table lists in-frame clones only, not all of them. Of around 220,000 clones in the sample, around 94% were seen once. The input for sequencing was peripheral blood, taken 28 days after the second dose of the MenACWY control vaccine. These receptors were collected from an adult who received the MenACWY meningococcal vaccine as a control.

The V and J genes are TRBV5-1 and TRBJ2-7, with a possible D match to TRBD2 (5 bases). The CDR3 has 15 amino acids. Trimming pared 3 bases from V and 0 bases from J, leaving 13 bases between. Germline-derived CDR1 and CDR2 are SGHRS and YFSETQ. CDR3 residues: CASSYRTGSSYEQYF. The DNA for the CDR3 is TGCGCCAGCAGCTACCGGACGGGGAGCTCCTACGAGCAGTACTTC.

This chain uses TRBV7-2 with TRBJ2-7; 9 positions agree with TRBD2. V lost 0 bases, J lost 6 bases, and 9 bases stayed unmatched. This CDR3 region has 16 residues. Looked up from germline, CDR1 is SGHTA and CDR2 is FQGNSA. The CDR3 region is CASSLAAGGPLGEQYF. The CDR3 nucleotides are TGTGCCAGCAGCTTAGCAGCGGGGGGCCCGCTGGGCGAGCAGTACTTC.

This chain links TRBV6-5 with TRBJ2-6; TRBD1 might be the D (6 bases). The germline V gene has CDR1 MNHEY and CDR2 SVGAGI. The CDR3 is made up of 16 amino acids. The V and J ends lost 0 bases and 1 base respectively, with 7 bases between them. The CDR3 sequence is CASSYSQGSGANVLTF. As DNA, the CDR3 is TGTGCCAGCAGTTACTCACAGGGTTCTGGGGCCAACGTCCTGACTTTC.

A single count supports this clone. The rearrangement uses TRBV14 and TRBJ2-7; no definite D call. Germline loops: CDR1 SGHDN, CDR2 FVKESK. The CDR3 spans 13 residues. The germline V and J ends were trimmed by 0 bases and 4 bases, with 7 bases remaining between them. As DNA, the CDR3 is TGTGCCAGCAGCCAAGATTGGGGTTACGAGCAGTACTTC. As protein: CASSQDWGYEQYF.

J is TRBJ1-1 and V is TRBV27; 8 positions match TRBD1. The CDR3 spans 14 residues. Looked up from germline, CDR1 is MNHEY and CDR2 is SMNVEV (reference sequence). V dropped 3 bases and J dropped 4; count of bases not matched to a gene: 4. Here the CDR3 reads CASSLMTGATEAFF. The CDR3 DNA sequence: TGTGCCAGCAGTTTGATGACAGGGGCCACTGAAGCTTTCTTT.

The chain has TRBV5-1 and TRBJ2-1; the D gene is possibly TRBD2 (6 bases). The CDR3 covers 17 residues. CDR1 is SGHRS, CDR2 YFSETQ, per germline. V was trimmed by 2 bases and J by 2 bases, leaving 17 bases between them. DNA of the CDR3: TGCGCCAGCAGCTTTAACGTAGCGGAGAACACCTACAATGAGCAGTTCTTC. It yields the protein CASSFNVAENTYNEQFF.

V gene TRBV23-1 combines with J gene TRBJ1-5, with D perhaps TRBD1 (6 bases). TRBV23-1 is an ORF, and what it does is uncertain. The ends were cut back, 2 bases at V and 6 bases at J, with 11 bases in the middle. This CDR3 has 14 amino acids. The CDR3: CASSQNRAPQPQHF. CDR3 sequence (DNA): TGCGCCAGCAGTCAAAACAGGGCCCCTCAGCCCCAGCATTTT.

The chain couples TRBV19 to TRBJ2-5, with D possibly matching TRBD2 (6 bases). Trimming left V 4 bases short and J 2 bases short, with 8 bases between. This CDR3 region has 13 residues. Germline V gene lookup returns CDR1 LNHDA and CDR2 SQIVND (reference sequence). The CDR3, as DNA: TGTGCCAGTAGTACAGGGAGGCAAGAGACCCAGTACTTC. Translated: CASSTGRQETQYF.

This clone was seen once. The V and J genes are TRBV28 and TRBJ2-7; D may be TRBD1 (5 bases). Germline V gene sequence: CDR1 MDHEN, CDR2 SYDVKM. This CDR3 region has 15 residues. Trimming took 5 bases from V and 6 from J, leaving 20 bases between them. The CDR3: CASSAPGRVVGEQYF. The CDR3 nucleotides read TGTGCCAGCAGTGCCCCCGGCAGGGTCGTGGGCGAGCAGTACTTC.

This chain joins TRBV7-9 and TRBJ2-2, with TRBD1 matching over 7 bases. CDR1 is SEHNR and CDR2 is FQNEAQ in the germline V gene (reference sequence). The CDR3 has 17 residues. J was trimmed by 8 bases and V by 3 bases; bases with no gene match: 15. CDR3 sequence (DNA): TGTGCCAGCAGCTTCGCAGGGACAGCTGAGCGAGGAGGGGAGCTGTTTTTT. Translation: CASSFAGTAERGGELFF.

This rearrangement joins TRBV4-3 to TRBJ2-2; 7 bases are shared with TRBD1. V dropped 0 bases and J dropped 1; count of bases not matched to a gene: 8. In germline, CDR1 is LGHNA, CDR2 YSLEER. This CDR3 region has 18 residues. CDR3 residues: CASSQEAQGPLNTGELFF. CDR3 nucleotides: TGCGCCAGCAGCCAAGAAGCACAGGGGCCCCTGAACACCGGGGAGCTGTTTTTT.

This sequence joins TRBV28 and TRBJ2-5; 11 bases line up with TRBD1. V was clipped by 5 bases and J by 9 bases; unmatched bases: 8. The CDR3 has 14 amino acids. Per the germline V gene, CDR1 is MDHEN and CDR2 is SYDVKM. The CDR3 region is CASSLRDRGEAQYF. The CDR3 DNA sequence: TGTGCCAGCAGTCTCAGGGACAGGGGGGAGGCCCAGTACTTC.

The chain links TRBV5-1 to TRBJ2-1; D may be TRBD2 (6 bases). From germline, CDR1 is SGHRS and CDR2 YFSETQ. With 0 bases removed from V and 10 bases from J, the gap between germline ends came to 17 bases. The CDR3 is made up of 15 amino acids. In nucleotides, the CDR3 is TGCGCCAGCAGCTTGGAGGCGGGACCGGTTGGCGAGCAGTTCTTC. Protein product: CASSLEAGPVGEQFF.

The chain joins TRBV7-9 to TRBJ1-2, with a weak D call TRBD1 (6 bases). Per the germline V gene, CDR1 is SEHNR and CDR2 is FQNEAQ (reference sequence). CDR3 length equals 16 residues. The V end was cut by 1 base, the J end by 1 base, with 13 bases between. CDR3 nucleotide sequence: TGTGCCAGCAGCTTAGTAGAGACAGGACTTAACTATGGCTACACCTTC. Translation: CASSLVETGLNYGYTF.

The V call is TRBV6-5, the J call TRBJ2-1; 11 nucleotides agree with TRBD1. The CDR3 runs to 15 residues. Germline V gives CDR1 MNHEY, CDR2 SVGAGI. V was clipped by 7 bases and J by 3 bases; unmatched bases: 5. CDR3 amino acids: CASTTGTGGYNEQFF. DNA of the CDR3: TGTGCCAGCACAACGGGGACAGGGGGCTACAATGAGCAGTTCTTC.

The V and J genes are TRBV28 and TRBJ1-1; D is ambiguous. This CDR3 contains 14 residues. V was trimmed by 5 bases and J by 3 bases, leaving 13 bases between them. CDR1 is MDHEN and CDR2 is SYDVKM in the germline V gene. The CDR3 region has the DNA TGTGCCAGCAGTCCACCCAGATGGGACACTGAAGCTTTCTTT. Amino acid sequence: CASSPPRWDTEAFF.

V gene TRBV28 combines with J gene TRBJ2-7; D might be TRBD1 or TRBD2, each matching 7 bases. CDR1 MDHEN and CDR2 SYDVKM come from the germline V gene. The CDR3 extends over 15 amino acids. V gave up 6 bases and J gave up 7 bases, with 22 bases separating them. The CDR3 nucleotides read TGTGCCAGCAGGACGGCAGGGGGGAGGGCTCGGGAGCAGTACTTC. It encodes CASRTAGGRAREQYF.

The V call is TRBV14, the J call TRBJ1-1, with D hard to call. V shed 1 base and J shed 0 bases, with 3 bases lying between them. Germline V CDR1 and CDR2: SGHDN, FVKESK. The CDR3 extends over 13 amino acids. CDR3 residues: CASSQGVNTEAFF. Written as DNA, the CDR3 is TGTGCCAGCAGCCAAGGAGTGAACACTGAAGCTTTCTTT.